This TCR beta chain appears in the sequencing data of a study of CXCR3-negative and CXCR3-positive naive CD8 T cells. Germline V gene data show CDR1 as WNHNN and CDR2 as SYGVQD (reference sequence). The CDR3 has 14 amino acids. Via 5' RACE with UMI labels, TRB cDNA libraries were prepared. TCRdb re-called the 5' RACE reads; every CDR3 protein appears as one record, without DNA. The sample holds fewer than 80,000 distinct CDR3 sequences. The clonotype was recovered from a human donor in good health. Some clones in this sample may be carry-over from other donors' samples. This rearrangement joins TRBV10-1 to TRBJ2-7. Sequenced sample: naive CXCR3- CD8+ T cells from blood. Subset: CD45RO-CCR7+CD27+CD95- naive CD8+ T cells lacking CXCR3 (TNR3-). CDR3 sequence: CASSESGVTYEQYF.